These T cell receptor beta chains were read from a single sample in a study of T cell responses to AZD1222 COVID-19 vaccine. Using immunoSEQ multiplex PCR, the repertoire was profiled, and TCRdb retains in-frame clones only, with some absent. The repertoire holds 150,000 to 200,000 clones, with 90% as singletons. The source was peripheral blood, collected 28 days after the second AZD1222 dose. Receptors were obtained from an adult who received the AZD1222 COVID-19 vaccine. Both conserved end residues are part of each CDR3. A D gene is named only where the DNA matches it firmly. For some rows the clone size is stated as once, few or many, or as a class when expanded; others skip it.

V,D,size,J,CDR3,DNA
TRBV9,TRBD1,-,TRBJ2-2,CASSGQGTGELFF,TGTGCCAGCAGCGGACAGGGGACCGGGGAGCTGTTTTTT
TRBV28,-,-,TRBJ1-2,CASSNTRTIGYNGYTF,TGTGCCAGCAGCAACACCAGGACTATTGGCTACAATGGCTACACCTTC
TRBV19,-,-,TRBJ2-7,CASSTQLKGRDHLYEQYF,TGTGCCAGTAGTACCCAGCTAAAGGGGCGGGACCACCTCTACGAGCAGTACTTC
TRBV6-1,-,-,TRBJ2-5,CASSDWGRSETQYF,TGTGCCAGCAGTGATTGGGGGAGGTCGGAGACCCAGTACTTC
TRBV12-3/TRBV12-4,-,once,TRBJ1-3,CASTRYSGNTIYF,TGTGCCAGCACCCGGTACTCTGGAAACACCATATATTTT
TRBV19,-,-,TRBJ1-5,CASIGTPYSNQPQHF,TGTGCCAGTATCGGGACACCTTATAGCAATCAGCCCCAGCATTTT
TRBV6-5,-,-,TRBJ1-2,CASSPRAGTGYGYTF,TGTGCCAGCAGCCCCCGGGCGGGGACGGGCTATGGCTACACCTTC
TRBV7-9,-,-,TRBJ1-3,CASSLNEGNTIYF,TGTGCCAGCAGCCTAAACGAAGGAAACACCATATATTTT
TRBV27,-,-,TRBJ1-2,CASSLDGEHIRGYTF,TGTGCCAGCAGTTTAGATGGGGAACATATTAGGGGCTACACCTTC
TRBV28,TRBD1,-,TRBJ2-7,CASSLRKNLNRGHSYEQYF,TGTGCCAGCAGTTTACGCAAAAACCTGAACAGGGGGCACTCCTACGAGCAGTACTTC
TRBV18,-,-,TRBJ2-3,CASSPSGTTDTQYF,TGTGCCAGCTCACCAAGTGGGACCACAGATACGCAGTATTTT
TRBV7-9,-,-,TRBJ2-3,CASSRLGSTDTQYF,TGTGCCAGCAGCAGACTAGGTAGCACAGATACGCAGTATTTT
TRBV7-2,TRBD2,-,TRBJ2-5,CASSFKGRGTQETQYF,TGTGCCAGCAGCTTCAAAGGGCGGGGGACCCAAGAGACCCAGTACTTC
TRBV28,TRBD1,-,TRBJ2-4,CASSLTGWFLEAKNIQYF,TGTGCCAGCAGTTTGACAGGGTGGTTCTTAGAGGCCAAAAACATTCAGTACTTC
TRBV29-1,TRBD1,-,TRBJ1-6,CSVTLPGQGAPLHF,TGCAGCGTTACACTACCGGGACAGGGGGCACCCCTCCACTTT
TRBV7-9,-,-,TRBJ1-3,CASSPGEAGNTIYF,TGTGCCAGCAGTCCGGGAGAGGCTGGAAACACCATATATTTT
TRBV19,-,-,TRBJ1-2,CASSTPAVNYGYTF,TGTGCCAGTAGTACCCCAGCAGTGAACTATGGCTACACCTTC
TRBV3-1/TRBV3-2,TRBD2,-,TRBJ2-7,CASSQGPRLAHEQYF,TGTGCCAGCAGCCAAGGCCCGCGACTAGCACACGAGCAGTACTTC
TRBV14,-,-,TRBJ1-1,CASSTGRAGAGGATEAFF,TGTGCCAGCAGCACGGGGCGTGCGGGGGCCGGGGGGGCCACTGAAGCTTTCTTT
TRBV30,-,-,TRBJ2-7,CAWSKLGLEQYF,TGTGCCTGGAGTAAATTGGGCCTCGAGCAGTACTTC
TRBV7-2,-,-,TRBJ2-1,CASSPQRDNEQFF,TGTGCCAGCAGCCCCCAGAGGGACAATGAGCAGTTCTTC
TRBV28,-,-,TRBJ1-4,CASSQTGGPVEKLFF,TGTGCCAGCAGTCAGACAGGTGGGCCGGTTGAAAAACTGTTTTTT
TRBV30,-,-,TRBJ2-2,CAWSVPTVNTGELFF,TGTGCCTGGAGTGTACCGACAGTGAACACCGGGGAGCTGTTTTTT
TRBV27,-,-,TRBJ2-7,CASSFIGPSYEQYF,TGTGCCAGCAGTTTTATCGGGCCTTCCTACGAGCAGTACTTC
TRBV6-5,TRBD1,-,TRBJ1-2,CASSYEPRTGSGYTF,TGTGCCAGCAGTTATGAACCTCGGACAGGGAGTGGCTACACCTTC
TRBV6-1,-,-,TRBJ1-5,CASSEGGGRQPQHF,TGTGCCAGCAGTGAAGGAGGGGGAAGGCAGCCCCAGCATTTT
TRBV5-8,-,-,TRBJ1-5,CASSGSAGQPQHF,TGTGCCAGCAGTGGCAGTGCTGGTCAGCCCCAGCATTTT
TRBV14,-,-,TRBJ1-1,CASSQWNTEAFF,TGTGCCAGCAGCCAATGGAACACTGAAGCTTTCTTT
TRBV11-3,TRBD2,-,TRBJ2-3,CASSAGGTTQYF,TGTGCCAGCAGCGCGGGGGGGACTACGCAGTATTTT
TRBV5-4,-,-,TRBJ1-3,CASSLAGGNTIYF,TGTGCCAGCAGCTTGGCCGGTGGAAACACCATATATTTT
TRBV7-8,TRBD1,-,TRBJ1-1,CASSLSGGQMNTEAFF,TGTGCCAGCAGCTTATCCGGGGGACAGATGAACACTGAAGCTTTCTTT
TRBV5-1,TRBD1,once,TRBJ2-5,CASSLGGTGRETQYF,TGCGCCAGCAGCTTGGGAGGGACAGGCAGAGAGACCCAGTACTTC